This T cell receptor beta chain appears in the sequencing data of a study of cytomegalovirus exposure and HLA in healthy donors. A word on this clone: The antigen is not known.

Both 60 Vbeta primers and 13 Jbeta primers went into the PCR. In the original analysis: In a later analysis, around 87 million unique TCR beta chains included roughly 11 million shared by two or more donors. TCRdb keeps only in-frame clones here, not all; method: immunoSEQ multiplex PCR. That table is the source of V, J and clone size, and D and trimming were worked out from the DNA. This table holds more than 150,000 clones, roughly three quarters found once. V was clipped by 2 bases and J by 3 bases, with 11 bases between them. The germline gives CDR1 SGHDT, CDR2 YYEEEE. The CDR3 has 14 residues. Findings and limits, study-wide: Rarity marked most TCR sequences, yet some public TCRs occurred in many donors. In an earlier analysis, in 587 donors, most V segments appeared productive either ~87% or ~30% of the time. Several top significant clusters appeared, in a later analysis, to be linked to common viral pathogens.

The sequencing input was PBMCs. The chain is built from TRBV5-6 and TRBJ2-5, with D possibly matching TRBD2 (5 bases). This TCR was sampled from a woman younger than 45 in good health and CMV-seropositive. The CDR3 sequence: CASSFPDSEETQYF. CDR3 sequence (DNA): TGTGCCAGCAGCTTTCCGGACTCGGAAGAGACCCAGTACTTC.